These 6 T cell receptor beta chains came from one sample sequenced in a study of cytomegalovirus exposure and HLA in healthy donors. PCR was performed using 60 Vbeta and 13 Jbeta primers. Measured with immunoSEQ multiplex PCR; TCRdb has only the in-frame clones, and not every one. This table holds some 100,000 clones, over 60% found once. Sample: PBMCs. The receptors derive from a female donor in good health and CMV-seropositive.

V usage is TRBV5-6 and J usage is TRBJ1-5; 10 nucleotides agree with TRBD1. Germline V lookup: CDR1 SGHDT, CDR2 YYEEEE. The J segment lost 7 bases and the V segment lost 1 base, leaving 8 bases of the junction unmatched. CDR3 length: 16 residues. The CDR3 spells CASSLMTGQGLQPQHF. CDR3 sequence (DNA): TGTGCCAGCAGCTTGATGACGGGACAGGGGTTACAGCCCCAGCATTTT.

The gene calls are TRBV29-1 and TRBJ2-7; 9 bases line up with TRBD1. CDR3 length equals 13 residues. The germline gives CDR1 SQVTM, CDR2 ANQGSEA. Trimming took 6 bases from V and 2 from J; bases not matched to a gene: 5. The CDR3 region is CSVLQGAAYEQYF. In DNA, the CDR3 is TGCAGCGTGCTACAGGGGGCCGCCTACGAGCAGTACTTC.

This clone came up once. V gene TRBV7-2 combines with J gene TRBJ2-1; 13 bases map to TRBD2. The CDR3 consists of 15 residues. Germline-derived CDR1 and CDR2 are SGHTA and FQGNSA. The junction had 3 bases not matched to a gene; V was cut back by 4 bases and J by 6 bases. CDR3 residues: CASSSGLAGFNEQFF. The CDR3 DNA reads TGTGCCAGCAGCTCGGGACTAGCGGGGTTCAATGAGCAGTTCTTC.

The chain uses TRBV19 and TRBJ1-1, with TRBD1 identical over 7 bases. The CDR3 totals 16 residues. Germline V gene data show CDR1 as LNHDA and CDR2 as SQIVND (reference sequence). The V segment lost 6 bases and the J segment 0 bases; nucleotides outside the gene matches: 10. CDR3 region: CASSIRDRNMNTEAFF. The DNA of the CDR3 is TGTGCCAGTAGCATCCGGGACAGAAACATGAACACTGAAGCTTTCTTT.

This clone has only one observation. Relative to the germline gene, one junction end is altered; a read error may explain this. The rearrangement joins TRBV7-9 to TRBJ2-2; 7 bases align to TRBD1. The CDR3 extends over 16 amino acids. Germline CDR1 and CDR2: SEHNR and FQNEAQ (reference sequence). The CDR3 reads CSSSFDRVTNTGELFF. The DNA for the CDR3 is TGTTCCAGCAGCTTCGACAGGGTCACGAACACCGGGGAGCTGTTTTTT.

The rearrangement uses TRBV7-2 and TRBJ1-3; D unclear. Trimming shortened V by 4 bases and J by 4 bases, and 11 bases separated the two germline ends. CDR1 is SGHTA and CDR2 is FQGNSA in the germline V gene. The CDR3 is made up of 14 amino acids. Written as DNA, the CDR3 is TGTGCCAGCAGCTCCACAAATAGCGGAAACACCATATATTTT. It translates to CASSSTNSGNTIYF. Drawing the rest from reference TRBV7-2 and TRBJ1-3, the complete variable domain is GAGVSQSPSNKVTEKGKDVELRCDPISGHTALYWYRQSLGQGLEFLIYFQGNSAPDKSGLPSDRFSAERTGGSVSTLTIQRTQQEDSAVYLCASSSTNSGNTIYFGEGSWLTVV.